Below, 17 T cell receptor beta chains from the same sample are listed, as sequenced in a study of Ad26.COV2.S vaccination and SARS-CoV-2 variants. Using immunoSEQ multiplex PCR, the repertoire was profiled, and TCRdb retains in-frame clones only, with some absent. In the table there are about 680,000 clones, 89% of which are singletons. The treatment: over 15 received Ad26.COV2.S at low or high dose, single or two shots; about five received placebo; per-sample allocation not given. The investigators took samples on day 63 after the first vaccine or placebo injection. The source was peripheral blood, collected in a trial of Ad26.COV2.S vaccine versus placebo. The receptors shown here come from a person between 18 and 60 years old who received the Ad26.COV2.S COVID-19 vaccine or a placebo.

J is TRBJ1-6 and V is TRBV24-1; possibly TRBD1 for D (5 bases). The CDR3 sequence is 13 residues long. Germline-derived CDR1 and CDR2 are KGHDR and SFDVKD. Trimming cost V 9 bases and J 10 bases, with 15 bases left between them. The CDR3 DNA is TGTGCCACCTATTGCTGGGGGTGCTCACCCCTCCACTTT. Encoded protein: CATYCWGCSPLHF.

The chain joins TRBV19 to TRBJ2-5; possibly TRBD1 for D (6 bases). V lost 6 bases and J lost 3, with 11 bases in between. Germline V gene sequence: CDR1 LNHDA, CDR2 SQIVND (reference sequence). This CDR3 is built from 13 residues. The CDR3 spells CASRDSWKETQYF. The CDR3 DNA follows: TGTGCCAGTAGGGACAGTTGGAAAGAGACCCAGTACTTC.

CDR3 in DNA: TGTGCCAGCAGCCAGGAGGTTAACAGACCGGAGACCCAGTACTTC. Translation: CASSQEVNRPETQYF. V gene TRBV3-1 (or the pseudogene TRBV3-2) combines with J gene TRBJ2-5, with D perhaps matching TRBD2 (5 bases). V was clipped by 3 bases and J by 5 bases, with 16 bases between them. In germline, CDR1 is LGHDT, CDR2 YNNKEL (reference sequence). This CDR3 is built from 15 residues.

This clone appeared a single time. The chain is built from TRBV6-5 and TRBJ2-5; possible D gene TRBD1, 6 bases. This CDR3 is built from 13 residues. Trimming shortened V by 6 bases and J by 2 bases, and 10 bases separated the two germline ends. Germline CDR1 reads MNHEY; CDR2 reads SVGAGI. DNA of the CDR3: TGTGCCAGCAGCCGAGGACAGCAAGAGACCCAGTACTTC. As protein: CASSRGQQETQYF.

This chain uses TRBV5-4 with TRBJ1-1; a weak D match, TRBD1 (5 bases). The CDR3 extends over 14 amino acids. V shed 4 bases and J shed 1 base, with 11 bases lying between them. CDR1 and CDR2 (germline): SGHNT, YYREEE (reference sequence). The CDR3 region is CASSLGRGNTEAFF. In DNA form, the CDR3 reads TGTGCCAGCAGCCTCGGTAGGGGGAACACTGAAGCTTTCTTT.

The rearrangement joins TRBV7-9 to TRBJ2-7; TRBD1 matches at 7 bases. This CDR3 has 16 residues. The V segment lost 4 bases and the J segment 3 bases; nucleotides outside the gene matches: 12. Looked up from germline, CDR1 is SEHNR and CDR2 is FQNEAQ (reference sequence). As DNA, the CDR3 is TGTGCCAGCAGCTCTCCCACCAGGGGGACGCACTACGAGCAGTACTTC. It translates to CASSSPTRGTHYEQYF.

About this clone itself: The sample carries other DNA sequences with the same CDR3. The genes are TRBV30 and TRBJ2-3, with 8 bases identical to TRBD2. Germline lookup yields CDR1 GTSNPN and CDR2 SVGIG (reference sequence). The CDR3 sequence is 15 residues long. J lost 3 bases, V lost 0 bases, and 5 bases had no gene match. CDR3 bases: TGTGCCTGGAGTGTAGGTTCGGGAGGGACAGATACGCAGTATTTT. It specifies CAWSVGSGGTDTQYF.

The rearrangement links TRBV13 to TRBJ2-1, with D possibly called TRBD1 or TRBD2 (5 bases each). Germline V gene lookup returns CDR1 PRHDT and CDR2 FYEKMQ (reference sequence). V lost 4 bases and J lost 15, with 16 bases in between. This CDR3 spans 12 amino acids. For the CDR3, the DNA is TGTGCCAGCAGCTCCGGGGCTGGAGTCGGGTTCTTC. This gives the protein CASSSGAGVGFF.

This chain connects TRBV20-1 to TRBJ2-7, with D perhaps TRBD2 (5 bases). The CDR3 has 11 residues. CDR1 is DFQATT, CDR2 SNEGSKA, per germline (reference sequence). The V end was cut by 3 bases, the J end by 5 bases, with 8 bases between. This CDR3 reads CSASGVNEQYF. The DNA of the CDR3 is TGCAGTGCTAGCGGGGTCAACGAGCAGTACTTC.

This clone was observed a handful of times. The rearrangement uses TRBV10-1 and TRBJ1-6; D not resolved. CDR1 is WNHNN, CDR2 SYGVQD, per germline (reference sequence). The germline V and J ends were trimmed by 0 bases and 1 base, with 7 bases remaining between them. There are 16 residues in the CDR3. Here the CDR3 DNA reads TGCGCCAGCAGTGAGTCCCCAGGTTCCTATAATTCACCCCTCCACTTT. Translated: CASSESPGSYNSPLHF.

The chain employs TRBV7-9 and TRBJ2-5; D could derive from TRBD1 or TRBD2 (6 bases each). The germline CDR1 and CDR2 sequences are SEHNR and FQNEAQ (reference sequence). CDR3 length: 15 amino acids. V was shortened by 9 bases and J by 5 bases, with 22 bases between the two germline ends. This chain's CDR3 is CASLNGGLGGETQYF. The CDR3 DNA sequence: TGTGCCAGTCTTAATGGGGGCCTCGGAGGGGAGACCCAGTACTTC.

The chain employs TRBV5-8 and TRBJ1-2; D unresolved. The germline CDR1 and CDR2 sequences are SGHTS and YDEGEE. Trimming took 1 base from V and 8 from J, leaving 21 bases between them. The CDR3 has 16 residues. CDR3 protein: CASSLLGKKPLWGYTF. The CDR3 DNA follows: TGTGCCAGCAGCTTGTTGGGCAAGAAACCCCTATGGGGCTACACCTTC. Looking up the rest from reference TRBV5-8 and TRBJ1-2 gives the full variable domain: EAGVTQSPTHLIKTRGQQATLRCSPISGHTSVYWYQQALGLGLQFLLWYDEGEERNRGNFPPRFSGRQFPNYSSELNVNALELEDSALYLCASSLLGKKPLWGYTFGSGTRLTVV.

The rearrangement links TRBV6-2 or TRBV6-3 to TRBJ2-1; D gene uncertain. The CDR3 consists of 15 residues. CDR1 is MNHEY, CDR2 SVGEGT, per germline. V was pared by 0 bases and J by 0 bases, with 6 bases between. The CDR3 DNA reads TGTGCCAGCAGTTACTCTTTACACTCCTACAATGAGCAGTTCTTC. It translates to CASSYSLHSYNEQFF.

This chain connects TRBV10-1 to TRBJ1-5; no firm D call. The CDR3 has 11 amino acids. Germline lookup yields CDR1 WNHNN and CDR2 SYGVQD (reference sequence). Trimming removed 8 bases from V and 6 bases from J, with 8 bases in between. DNA for the CDR3: TGCGCCAGCGGCCGGGTTCAGCCCCAGCATTTT. Translated, it gives CASGRVQPQHF.

This sequence joins TRBV7-2 and TRBJ1-4; 8 nucleotides match TRBD1. This CDR3 has 14 residues. Germline V gene data show CDR1 as SGHTA and CDR2 as FQGNSA. V trimming: 8 bases; J trimming: 5 bases; junction bases outside the gene matches: 7. CDR3 DNA: TGTGCCAGCGGGAACAGGGGGGGCAATGAAAAACTGTTTTTT. Protein: CASGNRGGNEKLFF.

The rearrangement uses TRBV28 and TRBJ2-5; 11 nucleotides line up with TRBD2. Germline assignment: CDR1 MDHEN and CDR2 SYDVKM. V lost 5 bases, J lost 5 bases, and 10 bases stayed unmatched. This CDR3 contains 16 residues. CDR3 residues: CASSTPTSGVAETQYF. For the CDR3, the DNA is TGTGCCAGCAGTACACCGACTAGCGGGGTAGCGGAGACCCAGTACTTC.

The rearrangement joins TRBV7-2 to TRBJ2-2; 9 bases map to TRBD1. The V gene end was trimmed by 5 bases and the J gene end by 4 bases; junction bases not matched to a gene: 5. The CDR3 consists of 15 residues. CDR1 and CDR2 (germline): SGHTA, FQGNSA. The DNA of the CDR3 is TGTGCCAGCAGCGCCACAGGGGGCGGCACCGGGGAGCTGTTTTTT. It yields the protein CASSATGGGTGELFF.